This T cell receptor beta chain was obtained from a study of cytomegalovirus exposure and HLA in healthy donors. The CDR3 is made up of 19 amino acids. J was trimmed by 3 bases and V by 6 bases; bases with no gene match: 20. Germline V CDR1 and CDR2: MDHEN, SYDVKM. The primer mix had 60 Vbeta and 13 Jbeta primers. Measured with immunoSEQ multiplex PCR; TCRdb has only the in-frame clones, and not every one. The sample yields roughly 120,000 clones, around 76% seen once. This chain joins TRBV28 and TRBJ1-1; 9 bases fit TRBD1. The clonotype comes from a man between 50 and 59 years old in good health and CMV-seropositive. The sample comprised PBMCs. The CDR3 DNA reads TGTGCCAGCAGCCGAACGACTTGGGCGACAGGGGGAGGTTACACTGAAGCTTTCTTT. Translating it yields CASSRTTWATGGGYTEAFF.